This TCR beta chain was obtained from a study of lymphopenia after photon versus proton radiotherapy. General observations from the study: Post-nadir diversity loss with photons came from oligoclonal expansion, particularly CD8+ Temra cells. Survival link was tested only in deceased patients; proton benefit remains a possibility. Larger post-nadir TCR diversity loss correlated inversely with survival in deceased patients.

The method was immunoSEQ multiplex PCR; TCRdb's version includes in-frame clones alone and lacks a portion of them. The profile covers around 160,000 clones, with more than 85% appearing a single time and around 4.6% taken by the ten largest. The CDR3 has 16 amino acids. Looked up from germline, CDR1 is SNHLY and CDR2 is FYNNEI. V was clipped by 1 base and J by 1 base, with 10 bases between them. A remark on this clone: Its matching antigen is unknown.

The chain combines TRBV2 with TRBJ2-2; D unclear. The sequencing used peripheral blood, collected from a patient treated with photon-based radiotherapy. This TCR was sampled from a man aged 50-60 years with gastric cancer. The CDR3 is CASSEVLPGNTGELFF. DNA for the CDR3: TGTGCCAGCAGTGAAGTTCTCCCAGGGAACACCGGGGAGCTGTTTTTT.